Listed below are T cell receptor beta chains from one sample, sequenced in a study of cytomegalovirus exposure and HLA in healthy donors. Sequencing was performed with immunoSEQ multiplex PCR; in TCRdb, only in-frame clones are kept and a portion is missing. The table shows about 200,000 clones, with roughly 79% occurring only once. The material sequenced was PBMCs. The source of these receptors is a male donor in good health and CMV-seronegative. Both conserved end residues are part of each CDR3. Fields, in order: D gene, J gene, clone size, V gene, CDR3 DNA, CDR3 protein. The D gene is left open where the match is weak. Only some rows state a clone size, as once, few, many or a class for expanded clones.

.,TRBJ1-2,.,TRBV28,TGTGCCAGCAGTCGCTACAGCTATGGCTACACCTTC,CASSRYSYGYTF
.,TRBJ2-1,.,TRBV7-2,TGTGCCAGCAGCCCCCGGACTTCTTACAATGAGCAGTTCTTC,CASSPRTSYNEQFF
.,TRBJ2-7,once,TRBV9,TGTGCCAGCAGCCCGGGGGACAGTCGTATCTCCTACGAGCAGTACTTC,CASSPGDSRISYEQYF
TRBD1,TRBJ2-5,.,TRBV28,TGTGCCAGCAAATCAGGGGGAGAGACCCAGTACTTC,CASKSGGETQYF
.,TRBJ2-1,.,TRBV6-1,TGTGCCAGCAGTGAATCCCTGCGGGAGCAGTTCTTC,CASSESLREQFF
TRBD1,TRBJ2-5,.,TRBV25-1,TGTGCCAGCAGTGACCCAGGGCAGGGGGATGCGGAGACCCAGTACTTC,CASSDPGQGDAETQYF
.,TRBJ2-7,.,TRBV7-3,TGTGCCAGCAGCTCAAGTCTTCTCGGCGAGCAGTACTTC,CASSSSLLGEQYF
TRBD1,TRBJ2-7,.,TRBV5-1,TGCGCCAGCAGCCCTAGGACAGGGATATCACCCGGACTCTACGAGCAGTACTTC,CASSPRTGISPGLYEQYF
.,TRBJ1-2,.,TRBV7-9,TGTGCCAGCAGCCCGACCGACTCAGATGGCTACACCTTC,CASSPTDSDGYTF
TRBD1,TRBJ1-2,few,TRBV6-1,TGTGCCAGCGTCCCGGGACAGGGTGGGAACTATGGCTACACCTTC,CASVPGQGGNYGYTF
TRBD1,TRBJ2-7,once,TRBV30,TGTGCCTGGAGCTTCGGGACAGGGTCCCCCTACGAGCAGTACTTC,CAWSFGTGSPYEQYF
TRBD2,TRBJ2-5,.,TRBV28,TGTGCCAGCAGTTTGGGACTAGCGGACCAAGAGACCCAGTACTTC,CASSLGLADQETQYF
TRBD2,TRBJ2-7,once,TRBV4-3,TGCGCCAGCAGCCAAGATCGAAGCGGGGGGCTTAGGGTCGAGCAGTACTTC,CASSQDRSGGLRVEQYF
.,TRBJ2-7,few,TRBV4-1,TGCGCCAGCAGCCAACCAGGGGTCTCCTACGAGCAGTACTTC,CASSQPGVSYEQYF
.,TRBJ1-1,.,TRBV7-2,TGTGCCTTATCCAGGCAGGGTCGCGACACTGAAGCTTTCTTT,CALSRQGRDTEAFF
.,TRBJ1-1,.,TRBV19,TGTGCCAGCCTGGACAAGGTGGGCGTCAGGACTGAAGCTTTCTTT,CASLDKVGVRTEAFF
.,TRBJ2-7,.,TRBV18,TGTGCCAGCTCACCTCTTCCTGGGCAGGGTAGCTACGAGCAGTACTTC,CASSPLPGQGSYEQYF
.,TRBJ2-7,.,TRBV9,TGTGCCAGCAGCGGCGGGGCGGGGGCGATCTACGAGCAGTACTTC,CASSGGAGAIYEQYF
.,TRBJ1-1,once,TRBV20-1,TGCAGTGCTATGACAGACACTGAAGCTTTCTTT,CSAMTDTEAFF
.,TRBJ2-1,.,TRBV5-1,TGCGCCAGCAGGGACGGGGGACCCTCCTACAATGAGCAGTTCTTC,CASRDGGPSYNEQFF
.,TRBJ2-1,.,TRBV9,TGTGCCAGCAGCCCGAAGTTAGCGGTTAGCTCCTACAATGAGCAGTTCTTC,CASSPKLAVSSYNEQFF
.,TRBJ1-3,.,TRBV29-1,TGCAGCGTGAACAGGGACTCTGGAAACACCATATATTTT,CSVNRDSGNTIYF
.,TRBJ1-1,.,TRBV6-5,TGTGCCAGCAGTTACTCGAATCGGGTCACTGAAGCTTTCTTT,CASSYSNRVTEAFF
.,TRBJ1-2,.,TRBV18,TGTGCCAGCTCACCAGACATGAGTTATGGCTACACCTTC,CASSPDMSYGYTF
.,TRBJ2-6,.,TRBV25-1,TGTGCCAGCAGTGAATTTGGCAATACACCGGGGGCCAACGTCCTGACTTTC,CASSEFGNTPGANVLTF
.,TRBJ2-7,.,TRBV4-1,TGCGCCAGCAGCCAAGATCAGCGGTTGTTCGAGCAGTACTTC,CASSQDQRLFEQYF
.,TRBJ1-6,.,TRBV6-1,TGTGCCAGCAGTGCTCAACAGGGTATCAATTCACCCCTCCACTTT,CASSAQQGINSPLHF
TRBD1,TRBJ1-2,.,TRBV6-5,TGTGCCAGCACCCAGACAGGGGAGAGGAGCTACACCTTC,CASTQTGERSYTF
TRBD1,TRBJ1-1,.,TRBV6-1,TGTGCCACCCGACAGGGAATGAACACTGAAGCTTTCTTT,CATRQGMNTEAFF
.,TRBJ2-1,.,TRBV9,TGTGCCAGCAGCGTAGTGGAGGGGCCCTACAATGAGCAGTTCTTC,CASSVVEGPYNEQFF
.,TRBJ1-2,.,TRBV19,TGTGCCAGTAGTTTCCCCCCAACAGGGAACTATGGCTACACCTTC,CASSFPPTGNYGYTF
.,TRBJ1-5,.,TRBV19,TGTGCCAGTAGTAACTGGGAGAGGGACAATCAGCCCCAGCATTTT,CASSNWERDNQPQHF
.,TRBJ1-5,.,TRBV18,TGTGCCAGCTCACCAACAGGAGTGAGCAATCAGCCCCAGCATTTT,CASSPTGVSNQPQHF
TRBD2,TRBJ2-1,.,TRBV27,TGTGCCAGCAGTTCCGTAGCGGGAGAAGCCTACAATGAGCAGTTCTTC,CASSSVAGEAYNEQFF
TRBD2,TRBJ2-1,.,TRBV7-9,TGTGCCAGCAGCCCTAGCGGGGGGTCCTACAATGAGCAGTTCTTC,CASSPSGGSYNEQFF
TRBD1,TRBJ2-6,once,TRBV7-3,TGTGCCAGCAGCCCCGGGACAGCCTCTGGGGCCAACGTCCTGACTTTC,CASSPGTASGANVLTF
TRBD1,TRBJ1-3,.,TRBV9,TGTGCCAGCAGCGCACAACAGGGGGCGCTTGGAAACACCATATATTTT,CASSAQQGALGNTIYF
TRBD2,TRBJ2-5,once,TRBV19,TGTGCCAGTAGTAGTAAGGGACTAGCGGGAGGGCCAGGGGAGACCCAGTACTTC,CASSSKGLAGGPGETQYF
TRBD2,TRBJ2-1,.,TRBV7-9,TGTTCCAGCAGCTTGGTGGCTAGCGGGAGTAATGAGCAGTTCTTC,CSSSLVASGSNEQFF